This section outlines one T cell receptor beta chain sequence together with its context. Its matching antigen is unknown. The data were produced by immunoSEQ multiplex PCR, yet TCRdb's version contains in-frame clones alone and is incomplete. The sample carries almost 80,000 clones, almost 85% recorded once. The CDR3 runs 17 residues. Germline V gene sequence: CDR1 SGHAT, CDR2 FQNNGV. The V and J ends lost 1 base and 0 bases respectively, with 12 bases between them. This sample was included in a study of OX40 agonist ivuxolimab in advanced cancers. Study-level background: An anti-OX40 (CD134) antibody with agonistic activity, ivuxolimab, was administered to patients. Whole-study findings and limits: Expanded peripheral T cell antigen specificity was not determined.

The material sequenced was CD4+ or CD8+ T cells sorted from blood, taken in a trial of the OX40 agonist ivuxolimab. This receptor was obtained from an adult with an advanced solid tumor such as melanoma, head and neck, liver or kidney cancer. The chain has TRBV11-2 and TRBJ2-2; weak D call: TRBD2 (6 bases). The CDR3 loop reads CASSLAALASNTGELFF. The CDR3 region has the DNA TGTGCCAGCAGCTTAGCCGCGCTAGCGTCGAACACCGGGGAGCTGTTTTTT.